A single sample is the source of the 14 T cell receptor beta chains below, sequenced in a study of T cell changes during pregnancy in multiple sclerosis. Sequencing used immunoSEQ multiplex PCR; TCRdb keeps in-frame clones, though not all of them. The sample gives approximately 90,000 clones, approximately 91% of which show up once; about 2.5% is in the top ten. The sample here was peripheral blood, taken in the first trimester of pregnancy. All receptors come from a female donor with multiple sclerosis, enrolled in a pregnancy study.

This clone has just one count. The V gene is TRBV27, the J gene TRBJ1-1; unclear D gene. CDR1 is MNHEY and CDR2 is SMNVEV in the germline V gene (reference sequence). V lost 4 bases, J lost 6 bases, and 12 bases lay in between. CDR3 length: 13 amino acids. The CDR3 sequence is CASSYRGKAEAFF. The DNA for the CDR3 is TGTGCCAGCAGTTACAGAGGGAAGGCTGAAGCTTTCTTT.

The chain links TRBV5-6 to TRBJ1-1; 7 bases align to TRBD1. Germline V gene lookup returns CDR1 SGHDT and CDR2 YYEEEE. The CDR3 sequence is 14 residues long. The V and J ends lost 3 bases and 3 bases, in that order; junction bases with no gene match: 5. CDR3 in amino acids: CASSSGQEDTEAFF. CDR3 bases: TGTGCCAGCAGCTCCGGACAGGAGGACACTGAAGCTTTCTTT.

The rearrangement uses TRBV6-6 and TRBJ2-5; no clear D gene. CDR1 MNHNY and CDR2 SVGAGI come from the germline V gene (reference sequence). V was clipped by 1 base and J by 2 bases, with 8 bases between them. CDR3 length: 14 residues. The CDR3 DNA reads TGTGCCAGCAGTTACTGGCGCGGACAAGAGACCCAGTACTTC. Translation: CASSYWRGQETQYF.

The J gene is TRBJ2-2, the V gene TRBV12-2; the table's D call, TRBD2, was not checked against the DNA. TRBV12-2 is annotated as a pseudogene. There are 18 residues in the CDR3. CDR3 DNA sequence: TGTGCAAGTCGCTTAGGTGGGACTAGCGGGGGAGCTACCGGGGAGCTGTTTTTT. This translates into CASRLGGTSGGATGELFF.

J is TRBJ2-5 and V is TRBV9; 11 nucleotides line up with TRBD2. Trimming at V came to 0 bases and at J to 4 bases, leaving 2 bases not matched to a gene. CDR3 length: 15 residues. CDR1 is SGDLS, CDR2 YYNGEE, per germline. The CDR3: CASSVDSGGAETQYF. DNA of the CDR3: TGTGCCAGCAGCGTAGATAGCGGGGGGGCAGAGACCCAGTACTTC.

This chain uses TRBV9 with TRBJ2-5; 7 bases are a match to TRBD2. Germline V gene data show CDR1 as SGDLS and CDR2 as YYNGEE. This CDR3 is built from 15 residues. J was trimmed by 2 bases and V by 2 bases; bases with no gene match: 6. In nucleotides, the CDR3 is TGTGCCAGCAGCGTTGCAGCCGGGAGGCAAGAGACCCAGTACTTC. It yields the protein CASSVAAGRQETQYF.

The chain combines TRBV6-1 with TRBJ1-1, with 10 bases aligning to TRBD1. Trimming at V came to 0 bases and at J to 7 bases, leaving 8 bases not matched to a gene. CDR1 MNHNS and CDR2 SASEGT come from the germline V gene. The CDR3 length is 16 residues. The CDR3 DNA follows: TGTGCCAGCAGTGAAGCGACGGGGACAGGGGACGATGAAGCTTTCTTT. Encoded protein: CASSEATGTGDDEAFF.

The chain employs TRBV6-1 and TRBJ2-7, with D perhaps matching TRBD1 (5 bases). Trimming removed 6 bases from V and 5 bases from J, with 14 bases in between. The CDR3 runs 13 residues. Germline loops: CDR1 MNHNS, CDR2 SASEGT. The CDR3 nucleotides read TGTGCCAGCAGCTTTATTCAGGGAAACGAGCAGTACTTC. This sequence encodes CASSFIQGNEQYF.

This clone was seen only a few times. This chain's CDR3 is CASSLGTGGGYGYTF. For the CDR3, the DNA is TGTGCCAGCTCACTTGGGACAGGAGGAGGCTATGGCTACACCTTC. The gene calls are TRBV18 and TRBJ1-2; TRBD1 aligns across 8 bases. CDR1 is KGHSH, CDR2 LQKENI, per germline. Trimming cost V 4 bases and J 4 bases; bases outside gene matches: 8. This CDR3 has 15 amino acids. Supplemented by reference TRBV18 and TRBJ1-2, the full variable domain reads NAGVMQNPRHLVRRRGQEARLRCSPMKGHSHVYWYRQLPEEGLKFMVYLQKENIIDESGMPKERFSAEFPKEGPSILRIQQVVRGDSAAYFCASSLGTGGGYGYTFGSGTRLTVV.

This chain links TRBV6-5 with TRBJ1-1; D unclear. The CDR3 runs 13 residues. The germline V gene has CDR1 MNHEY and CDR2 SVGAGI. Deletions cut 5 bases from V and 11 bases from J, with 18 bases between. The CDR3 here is CASSEPGLRKAFF. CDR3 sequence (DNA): TGTGCCAGCAGTGAACCGGGTCTCCGTAAGGCTTTCTTT.

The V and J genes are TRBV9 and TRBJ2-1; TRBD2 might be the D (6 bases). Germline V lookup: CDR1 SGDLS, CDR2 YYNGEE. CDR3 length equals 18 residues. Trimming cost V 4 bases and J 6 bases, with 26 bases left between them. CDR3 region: CASSSDLLAPLLRNEQFF. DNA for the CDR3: TGTGCCAGCAGCTCAGACTTACTAGCACCCCTTCTCCGCAATGAGCAGTTCTTC.

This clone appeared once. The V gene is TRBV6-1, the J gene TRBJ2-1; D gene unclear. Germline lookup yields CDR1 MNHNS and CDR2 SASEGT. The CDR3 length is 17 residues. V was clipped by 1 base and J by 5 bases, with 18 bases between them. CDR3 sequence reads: CASSEEHTVDPNNEQFF. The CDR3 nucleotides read TGTGCCAGCAGTGAAGAGCACACAGTTGATCCCAACAATGAGCAGTTCTTC.

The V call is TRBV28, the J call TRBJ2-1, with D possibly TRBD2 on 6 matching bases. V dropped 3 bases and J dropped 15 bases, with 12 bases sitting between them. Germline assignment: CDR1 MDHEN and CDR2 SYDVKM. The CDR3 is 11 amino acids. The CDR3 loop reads CASSFGLRSFF. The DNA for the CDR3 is TGTGCCAGCAGTTTCGGACTACGGTCGTTCTTC.

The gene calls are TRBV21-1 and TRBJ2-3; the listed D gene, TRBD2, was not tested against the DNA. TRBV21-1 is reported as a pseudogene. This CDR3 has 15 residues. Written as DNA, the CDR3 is TGTGCCAGCAGAGAGCCCCCCCCGGGCACAGATACGCAGTATTTT. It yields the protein CASREPPPGTDTQYF.